The sequence of this T cell receptor (beta chain) was determined in a study of blood T cell repertoires in COVID-19. Study-wide background: Sites across the United States, Italy and Spain contributed samples from acute and convalescent COVID-19. Nucleic acid was either cDNA or gDNA, and it came from T cells, B-cell-depleted T cells, or PBMCs.

The CDR3 runs to 17 residues. V was shortened by 5 bases and J by 8 bases, with 25 bases between the two germline ends. Germline V gene sequence: CDR1 SGHVS, CDR2 FQNEAQ. Original analysis: Amplification with reference gene primers provided the estimates of nucleated cell counts. TCRdb's table, derived via immunoSEQ multiplex PCR, lists solely in-frame clones and lacks some. V, J and clone size reflect that table, while D and trimming were determined from the DNA. The data contain under 350,000 clones, around 88% of them singletons. The chain combines TRBV7-8 with TRBJ2-1, with a possible D match to TRBD2 (6 bases). The sequencing input was peripheral blood. This clonotype was obtained from a man aged 40-50 years with acute or convalescent COVID-19. CDR3 amino acids: CASSKGRGSSNNDEQFF. Written as DNA, the CDR3 is TGTGCCAGCAGCAAAGGGCGGGGATCTTCTAATAACGATGAGCAGTTCTTC.